A single sample is the source of the 20 T cell receptor beta chains below, sequenced in a study of cytomegalovirus exposure and HLA in healthy donors. TCRdb keeps only in-frame clones here, not all; method: immunoSEQ multiplex PCR. This table has some 170,000 clones, 86% appearing once. The sequenced sample was PBMCs. The receptor set was obtained from a man in his late teens or twenties in good health and CMV-seropositive.

The chain couples TRBV6-5 to TRBJ2-7, with D tentatively TRBD1 (6 bases). V was cut by 5 bases and J by 6 bases, with 20 bases left in between. Germline CDR1 is MNHEY and CDR2 is SVGAGI. The CDR3 runs to 15 residues. CDR3 coding DNA: TGTGCCAGCAGTCCACCGATACAGGGATGGGGCGAGCAGTACTTC. Translation: CASSPPIQGWGEQYF.

This chain links TRBV9 with TRBJ2-7, with D possibly being TRBD1 (5 bases). The CDR3 consists of 12 residues. The germline V and J ends were trimmed by 0 bases and 7 bases, with 8 bases remaining between them. Germline V gives CDR1 SGDLS, CDR2 YYNGEE. This chain's CDR3 is CASSVGNREQYF. CDR3 bases: TGTGCCAGCAGCGTAGGAAACAGGGAGCAGTACTTC.

J is TRBJ1-2 and V is TRBV5-6; 8 nucleotides align to TRBD1. From germline, CDR1 is SGHDT and CDR2 YYEEEE. The CDR3 has 14 residues. Germline trimming cut 4 bases from V and 7 bases from J; bases unmatched to any gene: 9. The CDR3 nucleotides read TGTGCCAGCAGCCCCCCCACAGGGGGAGGTGGCTACACCTTC. Translation gives CASSPPTGGGGYTF.

The rearrangement uses TRBV13 and TRBJ1-1; D might be TRBD1 (5 bases). The CDR3 covers 15 residues. CDR1 and CDR2 (germline): PRHDT, FYEKMQ (reference sequence). V was trimmed by 3 bases and J by 3 bases, leaving 14 bases between them. The CDR3 coding sequence is TGTGCCAGCAGCTTCAGGGAAGGGCTTGACACTGAAGCTTTCTTT. Translation: CASSFREGLDTEAFF.

This clone was observed a few times. The chain combines TRBV14 with TRBJ1-3, with 8 bases fitting TRBD1. Germline V CDR1 and CDR2: SGHDN, FVKESK. Losses at the gene ends were 5 bases for V and 4 bases for J; bases not matched to a gene: 7. The CDR3 totals 15 residues. CDR3 sequence reads: CASSSQGARGNTIYF. CDR3 nucleotides: TGTGCCAGCAGCTCGCAGGGGGCGCGGGGAAACACCATATATTTT.

The V gene is TRBV29-1, the J gene TRBJ1-2; 8 nucleotides line up with TRBD1. This CDR3 contains 12 residues. V gave up 7 bases and J gave up 2 bases; unmatched junction bases: 3. From germline, CDR1 is SQVTM and CDR2 ANQGSEA. The CDR3 nucleotides are TGCAGCGCCCGGACAGGGAACTATGGCTACACCTTC. Its translation: CSARTGNYGYTF.

The rearrangement links TRBV28 to TRBJ2-7; D is possibly TRBD2 (5 bases). Germline CDR1 is MDHEN and CDR2 is SYDVKM. The CDR3 is made up of 15 amino acids. V lost 6 bases, J lost 2 bases, and 17 bases lay in between. CDR3 nucleotides: TGTGCCAGCAGCTTCACCGGGAATCCTACCTACGAGCAGTACTTC. Protein: CASSFTGNPTYEQYF.

The chain links TRBV7-6 to TRBJ1-1, with D maybe TRBD1 (5 bases). Per the germline V gene, CDR1 is SGHVS and CDR2 is FNYEAQ. V dropped 0 bases and J dropped 1 base, with 6 bases sitting between them. The CDR3 extends over 14 amino acids. CDR3 residues: CASSLAQGNTEAFF. CDR3 sequence (DNA): TGTGCCAGCAGCTTAGCCCAGGGGAACACTGAAGCTTTCTTT.

This chain connects TRBV9 to TRBJ2-3, with 8 bases aligning to TRBD2. Trimming took 0 bases from V and 0 from J; bases not matched to a gene: 12. This CDR3 contains 19 residues. Germline-derived CDR1 and CDR2 are SGDLS and YYNGEE. The CDR3 loop is CASSVAAASGWKSTDTQYF. The CDR3 DNA reads as TGTGCCAGCAGCGTAGCGGCGGCTAGCGGGTGGAAGAGCACAGATACGCAGTATTTT.

The CDR3 region is CASKKGGTGASYEQYF. The CDR3, as DNA: TGTGCCAGCAAAAAAGGAGGGACAGGGGCTTCCTACGAGCAGTACTTC. This chain uses TRBV2 with TRBJ2-7; 10 bases are a match to TRBD1. After removal of 7 bases from V and 1 base from J, the junction contained 10 bases not matched to a gene. Looked up from germline, CDR1 is SNHLY and CDR2 is FYNNEI. This CDR3 spans 16 amino acids.

The chain has TRBV7-2 and TRBJ1-2; D unresolved. Germline lookup yields CDR1 SGHTA and CDR2 FQGNSA. CDR3 length: 15 residues. V lost 5 bases to trimming and J lost 1 base, with 14 bases between them. The CDR3 region is CASSGGININYGYTF. CDR3 bases: TGTGCCAGCAGCGGAGGAATAAACATTAACTATGGCTACACCTTC.

V and J are TRBV7-3 and TRBJ2-3; TRBD1 agrees at 8 bases. CDR1 SGHTA and CDR2 FQGTGA come from the germline V gene. The CDR3 runs to 14 residues. V lost 2 bases, J lost 5 bases, and 3 bases stayed unmatched. CDR3 sequence (DNA): TGTGCCAGCAGCTTACAGGGGGCGGGAGATACGCAGTATTTT. Translated, it gives CASSLQGAGDTQYF.

The chain joins TRBV5-1 to TRBJ2-7; D is unclear. Germline CDR1 reads SGHRS; CDR2 reads YFSETQ. Trimming pared 5 bases from V and 4 bases from J, leaving 16 bases between. The CDR3 has 14 amino acids. The CDR3 sequence: CASRVGDSPYEQYF. CDR3 DNA: TGCGCCAGCAGGGTTGGTGACTCGCCTTACGAGCAGTACTTC.

The chain couples TRBV30 to TRBJ1-3; D gene unclear. The V end lost 4 bases, the J end lost 0 bases, and 10 bases lay between the germline ends. CDR1 is GTSNPN, CDR2 SVGIG, per germline (reference sequence). The CDR3 covers 14 residues. The DNA for the CDR3 is TGTGCCTGGAACCCCGGTTACTCTGGAAACACCATATATTTT. This translates into CAWNPGYSGNTIYF.

This clone came up a few times. The rearrangement links TRBV6-6 to TRBJ1-2; D may be TRBD1 (6 bases). This CDR3 spans 13 amino acids. Trimming pared 4 bases from V and 5 bases from J, leaving 11 bases between. Germline-derived CDR1 and CDR2 are MNHNY and SVGAGI (reference sequence). CDR3 region: CASSSDSYYGYTF. CDR3 sequence (DNA): TGTGCCAGCAGTTCGGACAGCTATTATGGCTACACCTTC.

This sequence joins TRBV7-2 and TRBJ1-5, with D hard to call. Per the germline V gene, CDR1 is SGHTA and CDR2 is FQGNSA. The CDR3 has 12 residues. V was trimmed by 9 bases and J by 4 bases, leaving 10 bases between them. The CDR3 here is CASCVFNQPQHF. The CDR3 region has the DNA TGTGCCAGTTGTGTCTTTAATCAGCCCCAGCATTTT.

The rearrangement joins TRBV13 to TRBJ1-2; TRBD1 agrees at 10 bases. CDR1 and CDR2 (germline): PRHDT, FYEKMQ (reference sequence). J gave up 5 bases and V 5 bases, and 8 bases lay outside the gene matches. CDR3 size: 15 residues. CDR3 sequence (DNA): TGTGCCAGCAGCCAAGCGGACAGGGGGAGGTATGGCTACACCTTC. Translating it yields CASSQADRGRYGYTF.

This clone was detected a few times. V and J are TRBV9 and TRBJ2-2; unclear D gene. CDR3 length: 14 residues. Germline CDR1 and CDR2: SGDLS and YYNGEE. V was cut by 0 bases and J by 3 bases, with 6 bases left in between. CDR3 protein: CASSVGEDTGELFF. For the CDR3, the DNA is TGTGCCAGCAGCGTAGGAGAAGACACCGGGGAGCTGTTTTTT.

The CDR3 nucleotides are TGTGCCAGCAGTCCGCGGACTAGCCTCTACGAGCAGTACTTC. This encodes CASSPRTSLYEQYF. The chain uses TRBV6-5 and TRBJ2-7; TRBD2 matches at 8 bases. Germline CDR1 is MNHEY and CDR2 is SVGAGI. The CDR3 covers 14 residues. The ends lost 5 bases at V and 3 bases at J; junction bases unmatched: 6.

The chain joins TRBV5-1 to TRBJ1-2, with a possible D match to TRBD1 (6 bases). CDR1 and CDR2 from the germline V gene are SGHRS and YFSETQ. The CDR3 is 13 amino acids. With 0 bases removed from V and 3 bases from J, the gap between germline ends came to 6 bases. This CDR3 reads CASSLDRDYGYTF. DNA for the CDR3: TGCGCCAGCAGCTTGGACAGGGACTATGGCTACACCTTC.